The clone carrying this TCR beta chain has at least ten counts. Its target is unknown. Trimming cost V 3 bases and J 7 bases; bases outside gene matches: 8. The CDR3 has 15 amino acids. Germline V gene sequence: CDR1 SGHTA, CDR2 FQGNSA. The sample is drawn from a study of T cell repertoires in cytomegalovirus infection. For the study at large: Both a matching HLA type and CMV infection were indicated by public TCR beta signatures.

Broader study findings: The ex vivo response showed dominance by HLA-C-restricted CMV-specific TCR beta clonotypes.

TCRdb reanalysed the reads using MiXCR and keeps one entry per CDR3 protein. This repertoire shows around 540,000 distinct CDR3 sequences, about 33% found once; its top ten account for roughly a sixth. The source was cultured PBMCs, collected from culture after CMV antigen stimulation. This sequence joins TRBV7-2 and TRBJ2-1; TRBD2 matches 8 bases. The source is a human donor in good health (CMV status not recorded). Some clones in this sample may be carry-over from other donors' samples. The CDR3 sequence is CASSFQAGARNEQFF. The DNA of the CDR3 is TGTGCCAGCAGCTTTCAAGCGGGAGCCAGAAATGAGCAGTTCTTC.